This T cell receptor beta chain comes out of a study of shared clonotypes between healthy human individuals. Only in-frame clones appear in the TCRdb table, and some are missing; sequencing was by immunoSEQ multiplex PCR. The sample records under 80,000 clones, over 55% being singletons. The TCR sequence derives from a man aged 25 to 40 in good health. Source material: memory CD8+ T cells sorted from blood. Subset of the sample: CD45RO+ cells pooled with CCR7-negative TemRA cells.

The CDR3 here is CASSPPSRAHTGELFF. As DNA, the CDR3 is TGTGCCAGCTCACCACCTAGCAGGGCCCACACCGGGGAGCTGTTTTTT. The V call is TRBV18, the J call TRBJ2-2, with a weak D call TRBD1 (5 bases). The CDR3 contains 16 residues. Germline values: CDR1 KGHSH, CDR2 LQKENI. V lost 0 bases, J lost 3 bases, and 11 bases lay in between.